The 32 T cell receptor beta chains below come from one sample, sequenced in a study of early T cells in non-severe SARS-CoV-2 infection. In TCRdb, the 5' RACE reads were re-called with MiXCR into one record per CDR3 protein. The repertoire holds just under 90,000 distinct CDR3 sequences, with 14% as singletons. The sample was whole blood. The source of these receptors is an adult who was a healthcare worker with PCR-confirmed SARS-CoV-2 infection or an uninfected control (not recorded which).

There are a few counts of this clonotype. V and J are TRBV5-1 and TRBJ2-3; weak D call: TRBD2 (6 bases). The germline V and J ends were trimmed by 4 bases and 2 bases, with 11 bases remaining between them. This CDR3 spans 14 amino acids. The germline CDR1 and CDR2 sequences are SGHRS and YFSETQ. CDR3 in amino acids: CASSQPGDTDTQYF. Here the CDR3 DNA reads TGCGCCAGCAGCCAACCGGGGGACACAGATACGCAGTATTTT.

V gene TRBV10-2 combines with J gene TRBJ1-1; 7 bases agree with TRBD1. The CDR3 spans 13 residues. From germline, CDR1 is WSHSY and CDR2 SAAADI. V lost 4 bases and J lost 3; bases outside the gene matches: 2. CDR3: CASSGTGYTEAFF. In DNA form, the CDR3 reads TGCGCCAGCAGTGGGACAGGATACACTGAAGCTTTCTTT.

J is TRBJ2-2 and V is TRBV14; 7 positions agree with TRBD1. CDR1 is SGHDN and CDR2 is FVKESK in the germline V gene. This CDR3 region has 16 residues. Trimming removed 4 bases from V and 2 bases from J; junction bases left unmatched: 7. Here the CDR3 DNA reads TGTGCCAGCAGCCTGTTGACAGGGAAAAACACCGGGGAGCTGTTTTTT. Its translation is CASSLLTGKNTGELFF.

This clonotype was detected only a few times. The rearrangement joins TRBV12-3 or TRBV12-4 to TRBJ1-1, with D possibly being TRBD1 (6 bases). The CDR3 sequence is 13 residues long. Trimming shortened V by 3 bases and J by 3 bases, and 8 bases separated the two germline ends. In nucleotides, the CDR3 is TGTGCCAGCAGTTTGGACAGACACACTGAAGCTTTCTTT. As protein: CASSLDRHTEAFF.

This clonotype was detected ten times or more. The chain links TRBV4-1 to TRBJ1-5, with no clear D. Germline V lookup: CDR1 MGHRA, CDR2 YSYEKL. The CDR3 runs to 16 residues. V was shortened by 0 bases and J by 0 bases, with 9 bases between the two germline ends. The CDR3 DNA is TGCGCCAGCAGCCAAGAAAGGGTCACTAGCAATCAGCCCCAGCATTTT. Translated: CASSQERVTSNQPQHF.

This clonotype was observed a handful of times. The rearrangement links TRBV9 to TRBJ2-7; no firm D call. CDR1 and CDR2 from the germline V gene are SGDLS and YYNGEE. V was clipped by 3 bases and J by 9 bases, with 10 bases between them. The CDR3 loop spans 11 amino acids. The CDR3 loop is CASSGSGRQYF. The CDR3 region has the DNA TGTGCCAGCAGCGGGAGTGGTCGGCAGTACTTC.

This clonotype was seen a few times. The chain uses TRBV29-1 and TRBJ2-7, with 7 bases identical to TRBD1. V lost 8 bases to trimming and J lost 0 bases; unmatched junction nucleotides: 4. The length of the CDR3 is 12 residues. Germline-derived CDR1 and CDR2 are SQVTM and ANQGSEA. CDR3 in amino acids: CSSWDSSYEQYF. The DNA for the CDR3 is TGCAGCTCTTGGGACAGCTCCTACGAGCAGTACTTC.

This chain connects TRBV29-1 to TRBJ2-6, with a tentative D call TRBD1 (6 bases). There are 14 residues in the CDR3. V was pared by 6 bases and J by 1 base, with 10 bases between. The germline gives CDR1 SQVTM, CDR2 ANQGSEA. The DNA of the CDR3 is TGCAGCGTGGGGGCGGTATCTGGGGCCAACGTCCTGACTTTC. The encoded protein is CSVGAVSGANVLTF.

As DNA, the CDR3 is TGTGCCAGTTTCGGACAGGGCGAGGTGGAGAACACTGAAGCTTTCTTT. Amino acids: CASFGQGEVENTEAFF. The chain links TRBV25-1 to TRBJ1-1, with 8 bases matching TRBD1. The CDR3 spans 16 residues. Per the germline V gene, CDR1 is MGHDK and CDR2 is SYGVNS. Germline trimming cut 9 bases from V and 1 base from J; bases unmatched to any gene: 13.

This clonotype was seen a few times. The CDR3 reads CASSLGQPTNEKLFF. CDR3 nucleotides: TGTGCCAGCAGCTTGGGACAACCAACTAATGAAAAACTGTTTTTT. This chain uses TRBV5-4 with TRBJ1-4; D not resolved. The CDR3 is 15 residues long. Trimming cost V 0 bases and J 0 bases, with 6 bases left between them. Germline values: CDR1 SGHNT, CDR2 YYREEE (reference sequence). The variable domain in full, completed from reference TRBV5-4 and TRBJ1-4, reads ETGVTQSPTHLIKTRGQQVTLRCSSQSGHNTVSWYQQALGQGPQFIFQYYREEENGRGNFPPRFSGLQFPNYSSELNVNALELDDSALYLCASSLGQPTNEKLFFGSGTQLSVL.

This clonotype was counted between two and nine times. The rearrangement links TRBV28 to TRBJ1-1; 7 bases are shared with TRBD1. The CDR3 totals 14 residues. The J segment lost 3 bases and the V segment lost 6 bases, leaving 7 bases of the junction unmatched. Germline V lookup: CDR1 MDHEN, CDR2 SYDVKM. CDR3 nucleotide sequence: TGTGCCAGCAGAAAAGGGGGCCCGGACACTGAAGCTTTCTTT. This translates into CASRKGGPDTEAFF.

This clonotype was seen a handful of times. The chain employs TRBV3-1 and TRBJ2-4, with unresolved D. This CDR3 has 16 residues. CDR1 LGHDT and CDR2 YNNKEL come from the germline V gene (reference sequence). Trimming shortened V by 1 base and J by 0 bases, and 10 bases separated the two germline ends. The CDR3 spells CASSQARTLAKNIQYF. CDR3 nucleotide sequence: TGTGCCAGCAGCCAAGCGCGTACCCTAGCCAAAAACATTCAGTACTTC.

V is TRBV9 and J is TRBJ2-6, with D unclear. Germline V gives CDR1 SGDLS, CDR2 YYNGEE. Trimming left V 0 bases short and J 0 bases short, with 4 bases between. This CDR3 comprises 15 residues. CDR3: CASSVEGSGANVLTF. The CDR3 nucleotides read TGTGCCAGCAGCGTAGAGGGCTCTGGGGCCAACGTCCTGACTTTC.

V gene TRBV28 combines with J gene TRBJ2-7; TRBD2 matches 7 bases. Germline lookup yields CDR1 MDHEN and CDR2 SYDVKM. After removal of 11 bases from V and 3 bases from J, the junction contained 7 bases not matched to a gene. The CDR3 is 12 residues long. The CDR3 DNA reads TGTGCCGTAGCGGGTTTTGTCTACGAGCAGTACTTC. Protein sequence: CAVAGFVYEQYF.

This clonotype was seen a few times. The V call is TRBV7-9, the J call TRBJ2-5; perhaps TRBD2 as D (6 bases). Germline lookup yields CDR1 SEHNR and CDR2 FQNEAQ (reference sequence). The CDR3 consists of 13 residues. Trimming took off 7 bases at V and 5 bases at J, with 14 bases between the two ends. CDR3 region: CASNHKGGETQYF. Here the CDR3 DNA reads TGTGCCAGCAACCACAAGGGAGGTGAGACCCAGTACTTC.

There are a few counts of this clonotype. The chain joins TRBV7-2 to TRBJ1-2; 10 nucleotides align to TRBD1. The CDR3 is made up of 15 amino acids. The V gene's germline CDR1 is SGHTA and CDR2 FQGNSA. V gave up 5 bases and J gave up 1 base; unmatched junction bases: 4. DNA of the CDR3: TGTGCCAGCAGCGAAAGGACAGGGGGTAACTATGGCTACACCTTC. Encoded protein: CASSERTGGNYGYTF.

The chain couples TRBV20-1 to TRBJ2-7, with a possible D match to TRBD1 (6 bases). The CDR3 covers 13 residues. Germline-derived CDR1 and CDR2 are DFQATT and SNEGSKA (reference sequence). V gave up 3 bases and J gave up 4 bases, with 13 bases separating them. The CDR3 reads CSASPRGEYEQYF. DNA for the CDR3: TGCAGTGCTAGCCCCAGGGGCGAGTACGAGCAGTACTTC.

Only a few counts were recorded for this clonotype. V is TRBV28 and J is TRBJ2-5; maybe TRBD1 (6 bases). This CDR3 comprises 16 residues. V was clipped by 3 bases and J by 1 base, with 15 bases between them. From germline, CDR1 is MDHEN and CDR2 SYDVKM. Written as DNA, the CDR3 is TGTGCCAGCAGTTTTCCTACCGACAGGCCCCAAGAGACCCAGTACTTC. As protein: CASSFPTDRPQETQYF.

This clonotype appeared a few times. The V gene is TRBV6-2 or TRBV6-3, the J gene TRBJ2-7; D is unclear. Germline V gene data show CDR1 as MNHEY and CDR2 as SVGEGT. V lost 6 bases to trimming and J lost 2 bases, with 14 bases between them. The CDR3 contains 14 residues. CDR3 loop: CASRGRGRTYEQYF. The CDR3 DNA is TGTGCCAGCAGAGGGCGCGGCAGGACCTACGAGCAGTACTTC.

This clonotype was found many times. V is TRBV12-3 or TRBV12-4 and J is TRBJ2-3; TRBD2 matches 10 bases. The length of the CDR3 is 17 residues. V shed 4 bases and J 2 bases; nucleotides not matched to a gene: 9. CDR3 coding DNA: TGTGCCAGCAGTTACCAAACTAGCGGGACCAACACAGATACGCAGTATTTT. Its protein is CASSYQTSGTNTDTQYF.

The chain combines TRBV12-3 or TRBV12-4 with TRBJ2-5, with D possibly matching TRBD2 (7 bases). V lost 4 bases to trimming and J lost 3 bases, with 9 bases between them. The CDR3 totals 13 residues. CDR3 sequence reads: CASSWGGEETQYF. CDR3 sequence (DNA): TGTGCCAGCAGTTGGGGGGGCGAAGAGACCCAGTACTTC.

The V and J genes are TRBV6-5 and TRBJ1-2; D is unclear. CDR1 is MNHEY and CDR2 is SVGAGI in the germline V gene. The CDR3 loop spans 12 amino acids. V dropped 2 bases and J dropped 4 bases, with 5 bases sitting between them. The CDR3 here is CASSYRGYGYTF. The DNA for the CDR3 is TGTGCCAGCAGTTACAGAGGCTATGGCTACACCTTC.

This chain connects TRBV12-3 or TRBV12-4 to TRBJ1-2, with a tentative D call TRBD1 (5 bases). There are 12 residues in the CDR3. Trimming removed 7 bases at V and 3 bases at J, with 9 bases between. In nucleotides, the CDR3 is TGTGCCAGCACCTGGGGGGACTATGGCTACACCTTC. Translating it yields CASTWGDYGYTF.

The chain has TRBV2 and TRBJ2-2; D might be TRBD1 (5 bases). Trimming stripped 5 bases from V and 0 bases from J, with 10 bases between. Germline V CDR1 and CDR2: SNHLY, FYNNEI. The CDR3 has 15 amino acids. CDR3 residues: CASSNQGTNTGELFF. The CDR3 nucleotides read TGTGCCAGCAGTAATCAGGGAACGAACACCGGGGAGCTGTTTTTT.

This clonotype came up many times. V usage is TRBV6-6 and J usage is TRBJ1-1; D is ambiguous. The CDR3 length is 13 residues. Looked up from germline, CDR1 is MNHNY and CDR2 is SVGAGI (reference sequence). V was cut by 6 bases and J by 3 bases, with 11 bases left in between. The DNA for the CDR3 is TGTGCCAGCAGGGTCGGTCGGGACACTGAAGCTTTCTTT. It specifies CASRVGRDTEAFF.

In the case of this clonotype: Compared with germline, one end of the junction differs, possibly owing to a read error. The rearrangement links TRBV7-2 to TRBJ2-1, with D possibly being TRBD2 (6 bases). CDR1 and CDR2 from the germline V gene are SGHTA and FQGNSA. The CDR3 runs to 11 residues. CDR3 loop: CASSMEGPKFF. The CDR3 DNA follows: TGCGCCAGCAGCATGGAGGGCCCGAAATTCTTC.

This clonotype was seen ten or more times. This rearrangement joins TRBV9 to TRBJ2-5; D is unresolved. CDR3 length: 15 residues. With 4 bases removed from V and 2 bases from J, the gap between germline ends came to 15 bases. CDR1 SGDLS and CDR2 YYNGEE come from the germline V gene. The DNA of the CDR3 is TGTGCCAGCAGCCCACGCAAAAATCCGCAAGAGACCCAGTACTTC. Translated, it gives CASSPRKNPQETQYF.

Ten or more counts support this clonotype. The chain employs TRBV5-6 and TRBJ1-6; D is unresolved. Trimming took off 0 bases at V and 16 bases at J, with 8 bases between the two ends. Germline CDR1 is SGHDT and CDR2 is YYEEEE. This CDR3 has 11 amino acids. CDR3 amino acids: CASSLARELHF. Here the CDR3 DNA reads TGTGCCAGCAGCTTGGCGCGGGAACTCCACTTT. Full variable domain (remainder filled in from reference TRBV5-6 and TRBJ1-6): DAGVTQSPTHLIKTRGQQVTLRCSPKSGHDTVSWYQQALGQGPQFIFQYYEEEERQRGNFPDRFSGHQFPNYSSELNVNALLLGDSALYLCASSLARELHFGNGTRLTVT.

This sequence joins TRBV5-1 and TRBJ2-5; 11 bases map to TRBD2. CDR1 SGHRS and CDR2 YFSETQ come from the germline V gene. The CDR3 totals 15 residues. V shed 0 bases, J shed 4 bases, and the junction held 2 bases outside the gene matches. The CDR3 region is CASSLALAGGETQYF. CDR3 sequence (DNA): TGCGCCAGCAGCTTGGCCCTAGCGGGAGGAGAGACCCAGTACTTC.

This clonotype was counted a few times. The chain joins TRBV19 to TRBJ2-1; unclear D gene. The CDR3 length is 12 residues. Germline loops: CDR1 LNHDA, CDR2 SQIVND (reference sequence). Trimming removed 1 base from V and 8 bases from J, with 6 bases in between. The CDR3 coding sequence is TGTGCCAGTAGTATAGGACTGCATGAGCAGTTCTTC. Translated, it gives CASSIGLHEQFF.

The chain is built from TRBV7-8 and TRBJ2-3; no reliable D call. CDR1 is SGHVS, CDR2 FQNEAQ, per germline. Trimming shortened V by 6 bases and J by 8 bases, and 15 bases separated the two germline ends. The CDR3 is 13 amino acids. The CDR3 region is CASSQHRYPTQYF. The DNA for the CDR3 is TGTGCCAGCAGTCAACATAGGTATCCTACGCAGTATTTT.

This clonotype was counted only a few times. In nucleotides, the CDR3 is TGTGCCAGCAGCACCCGGGCTAGCGGGCCCCCAGATACGCAGTATTTT. Its translation: CASSTRASGPPDTQYF. This sequence joins TRBV11-2 and TRBJ2-3; TRBD2 agrees at 8 bases. The CDR3 length is 16 residues. The V gene's germline CDR1 is SGHAT and CDR2 FQNNGV. V shed 5 bases, J shed 4 bases, and the junction held 11 bases outside the gene matches.